This TCR beta chain stems from a study of OX40 agonist ivuxolimab in advanced cancers. Background on the study: Dose-escalation cases comprised hepatocellular carcinoma, melanoma, renal cell or head and neck cancer. Study results and caveats: Averaged across samples, CD8+ T cells carried more expanded clones than CD4+ did. Circulating CD4+ and CD8+ T cells showed clonal expansion by week 6 at 0.1 to 3.0 mg/kg.

This clone was observed a handful of times. No antigen is known for it. Libraries were prepared by immunoSEQ multiplex PCR; TCRdb keeps only in-frame clonotypes and omits some of them. The sample lists tens of thousands of clones, around 90% occurring once. Germline V gene sequence: CDR1 SGHNT, CDR2 YENEEA. CDR3 length: 15 residues. V lost 5 bases and J lost 6, with 19 bases in between. This sequence joins TRBV11-3 and TRBJ1-1; D remains unclear. The receptor was isolated from an adult with an advanced solid tumor such as melanoma, head and neck, liver or kidney cancer. The specimen was CD4+ or CD8+ T cells sorted from blood, collected in a trial of the OX40 agonist ivuxolimab. The CDR3 is CASSPGGPRYAEAFF. CDR3 bases: TGTGCCAGCAGCCCGGGCGGCCCGAGGTACGCTGAAGCTTTCTTT.